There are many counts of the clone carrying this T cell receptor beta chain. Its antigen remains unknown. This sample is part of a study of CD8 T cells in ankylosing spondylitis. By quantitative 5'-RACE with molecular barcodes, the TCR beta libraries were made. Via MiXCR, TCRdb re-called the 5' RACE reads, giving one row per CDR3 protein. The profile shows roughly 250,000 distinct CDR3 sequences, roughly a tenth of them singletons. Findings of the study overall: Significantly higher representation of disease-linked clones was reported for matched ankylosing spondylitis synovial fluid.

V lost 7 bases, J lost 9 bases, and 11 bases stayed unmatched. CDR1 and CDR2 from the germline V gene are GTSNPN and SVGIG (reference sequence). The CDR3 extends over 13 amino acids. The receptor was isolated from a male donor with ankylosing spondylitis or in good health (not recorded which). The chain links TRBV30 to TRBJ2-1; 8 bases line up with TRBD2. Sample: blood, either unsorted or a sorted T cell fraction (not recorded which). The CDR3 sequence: CAFQSGSKGEQFF. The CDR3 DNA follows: TGTGCCTTTCAGAGCGGGAGTAAGGGTGAGCAGTTCTTC. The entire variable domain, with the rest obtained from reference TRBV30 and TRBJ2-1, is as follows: SQTIHQWPATLVQPVGSPLSLECTVEGTSNPNLYWYRQAAGRGLQLLFYSVGIGQISSEVPQNLSASRPQDRQFILSSKKLLLSDSGFYLCAFQSGSKGEQFFGPGTRLTVL.